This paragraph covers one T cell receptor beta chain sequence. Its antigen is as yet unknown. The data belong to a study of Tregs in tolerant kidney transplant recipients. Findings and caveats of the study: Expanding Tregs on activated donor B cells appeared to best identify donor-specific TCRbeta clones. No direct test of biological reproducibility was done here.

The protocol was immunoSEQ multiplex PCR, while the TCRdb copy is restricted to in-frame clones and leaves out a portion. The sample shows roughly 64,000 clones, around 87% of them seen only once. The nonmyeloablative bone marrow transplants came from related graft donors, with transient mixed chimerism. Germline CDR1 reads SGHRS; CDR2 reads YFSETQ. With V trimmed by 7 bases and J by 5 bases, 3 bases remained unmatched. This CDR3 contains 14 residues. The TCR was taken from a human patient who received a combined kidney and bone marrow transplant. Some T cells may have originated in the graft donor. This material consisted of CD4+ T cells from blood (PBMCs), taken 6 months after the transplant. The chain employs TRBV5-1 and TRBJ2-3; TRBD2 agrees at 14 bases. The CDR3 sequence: CASSGLAGEDTQYF. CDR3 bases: TGCGCCAGCTCGGGACTAGCGGGGGAAGATACGCAGTATTTT.